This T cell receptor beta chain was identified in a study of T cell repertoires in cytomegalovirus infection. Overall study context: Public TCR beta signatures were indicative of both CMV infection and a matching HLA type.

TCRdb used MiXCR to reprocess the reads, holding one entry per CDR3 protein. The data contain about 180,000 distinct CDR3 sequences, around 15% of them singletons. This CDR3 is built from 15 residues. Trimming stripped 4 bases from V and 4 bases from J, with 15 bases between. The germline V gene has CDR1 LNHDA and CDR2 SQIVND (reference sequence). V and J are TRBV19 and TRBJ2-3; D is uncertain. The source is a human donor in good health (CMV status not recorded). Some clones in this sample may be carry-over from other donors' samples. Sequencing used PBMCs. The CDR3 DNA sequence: TGTGCCAGTAGTACCCGGGCCATTTCAGCAGATACGCAGTATTTT. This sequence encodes CASSTRAISADTQYF.